The sequence of this T cell receptor beta chain was determined in a study of shared clonotypes between healthy human individuals. Sorted subsets were amplified in replicate PCRs using 200 ng DNA, around 30,000 T cell genomes. This table comes from immunoSEQ multiplex PCR, and its TCRdb copy is limited to in-frame clones, with some not included. The sample records millions of clones, roughly 95% being singletons. From CD4+ cells came CD45RA+ naive and CD45RA-negative memory subsets. The CDR3 has 15 residues. The V end lost 3 bases, the J end lost 8 bases, and 19 bases lay between the germline ends. Germline CDR1 and CDR2: KGHSH and LQKENI.

The clonotype was recovered from a man younger than 35 in good health. The sequenced sample consisted of naive CD4+ T cells sorted from blood. Subset denoted: CD45RA+ positively selected. The chain carries TRBV18 and TRBJ1-2; D is uncertain. The CDR3, as DNA: TGTGCCAGCTCACCGAACGAGGTCCTAGTGGGAGGCTACACCTTC. It is translated as CASSPNEVLVGGYTF.